This T cell receptor beta chain was captured in a study of T cell repertoires in cytomegalovirus infection. Background on the study: CMV infection and matching HLA type were both indicated by public TCR beta signatures. Regarding the study as a whole: Clonotypes of TCR beta that were HLA-C-restricted and CMV-specific dominated the ex vivo response.

In regard to this clonotype: Antigen specificity is unknown.

This CDR3 comprises 13 residues. Germline-derived CDR1 and CDR2 are MNHEY and SMNVEV (reference sequence). V was clipped by 6 bases and J by 4 bases; unmatched bases: 2. TCRdb reprocessed the reads via MiXCR and lists one record per CDR3 protein. The data hold 200,000 or so distinct CDR3 sequences, with about 28% observed a single time. The sequencing sample was made of PBMCs. The chain is built from TRBV27 and TRBJ2-2, with 7 bases aligning to TRBD1. The clonotype originates from a human donor in good health (CMV status not recorded). Some clones in this sample may be carry-over from other donors' samples. CDR3 DNA: TGTGCCAGCAGGGACAGGCCCACCGGGGAGCTGTTTTTT. Translated, it gives CASRDRPTGELFF.